A selection of T cell receptor beta chains follows, all from one sample in a study of T cells after yellow fever vaccination. TCRdb passed the 5' RACE reads through MiXCR, listing each CDR3 protein once. The sample yields under 700,000 distinct CDR3 sequences, less than 20% seen once. The input for sequencing was PBMCs, taken 5 days after the first yellow fever vaccination. All receptors come from a man in his late teens or twenties who received the YFV17D yellow fever vaccine. Each CDR3 is given with its conserved first and last residue. A D gene is named only where the DNA matches it firmly. Clone size appears in some rows only: once, few, many, or a class for an expanded clone.

cdr3_aa cdr3_nt d_call j_call clone_size v_call
CASSYGQGRYEQYF TGCGCCAGCAGCTACGGGCAGGGAAGGTACGAGCAGTACTTC NA TRBJ2-7 NA TRBV5-1
CSAIPGGLAPLHF TGCAGTGCTATCCCTGGCGGGCTTGCACCCCTCCACTTT NA TRBJ1-6 few TRBV20-1
CASSRIGGADTQYF TGTGCCAGCAGCCGCATAGGGGGCGCAGATACGCAGTATTTT TRBD1 TRBJ2-3 NA TRBV12-3/TRBV12-4
CASSQSLRGGATFANTGELFF TGCGCCAGCAGCCAATCCCTCCGCGGGGGTGCTACCTTCGCGAACACCGGGGAGCTGTTTTTT TRBD2 TRBJ2-2 NA TRBV4-1
CASSPSAQGNTGELFF TGTGCCAGCAGCCCCTCGGCGCAGGGGAACACCGGGGAGCTGTTTTTT NA TRBJ2-2 NA TRBV21-1
CASRSLAAGAEQYF TGTGCCAGCAGGTCCCTAGCGGCGGGGGCCGAGCAGTACTTC NA TRBJ2-7 few TRBV6-1
CASSPGQLYQETQYF TGTGCCAGCAGCCCGGGGCAGCTGTACCAAGAGACCCAGTACTTC NA TRBJ2-5 NA TRBV7-9
CASSPAPRGTDTQYF TGTGCCAGCAGCCCAGCCCCGAGGGGTACAGATACGCAGTATTTT NA TRBJ2-3 many TRBV11-2
CASRTPPSGELFF TGTGCCAGCAGAACTCCTCCTTCCGGGGAGCTGTTTTTT NA TRBJ2-2 NA TRBV4-2
CAISGEVEQYF TGTGCCATCAGTGGGGAGGTGGAGCAGTATTTT NA TRBJ2-3 few TRBV10-3
CASSVTAYEQYF TGTGCCAGCAGTGTTACAGCCTACGAGCAGTACTTC NA TRBJ2-7 NA TRBV12-3/TRBV12-4
CATSRDGESTDTQYF TGTGCCACCAGCAGAGATGGGGAGTCCACAGATACGCAGTATTTT NA TRBJ2-3 NA TRBV15
CASSMRGLAGGVKWDEQFF TGTGCCAGTAGTATGAGGGGACTAGCGGGGGGTGTTAAGTGGGATGAGCAGTTCTTC TRBD2 TRBJ2-1 once TRBV19
CASSPLTGGYGYTF TGTGCCAGCAGTCCGTTGACAGGGGGATATGGCTACACCTTC TRBD1 TRBJ1-2 NA TRBV12-3/TRBV12-4
CASSQGIAGGTNEQFF TGTGCCAGCAGCCAAGGTATAGCGGGGGGGACCAATGAGCAGTTCTTC TRBD2 TRBJ2-1 NA TRBV4-2
CASSHAQSNEQFF TGCGCCAGCAGCCACGCCCAGAGCAATGAGCAGTTCTTC NA TRBJ2-1 NA TRBV4-3
CSARDPGQGSGELFF TGCAGTGCTAGAGATCCGGGACAGGGGTCCGGGGAGCTGTTTTTT TRBD1 TRBJ2-2 few TRBV20-1
CASSSTTSGGINEQFF TGTGCCAGCAGCTCAACGACTAGCGGGGGAATCAATGAGCAGTTCTTC TRBD2 TRBJ2-1 NA TRBV11-2
CASSYSWQPARETQYF TGTGCCAGCAGTTACTCGTGGCAGCCCGCCAGGGAGACCCAGTACTTC NA TRBJ2-5 few TRBV6-5
CASRGRNYQETQYF TGCGCCAGCAGAGGCAGAAATTACCAAGAGACCCAGTACTTC NA TRBJ2-5 few TRBV10-2
CASSLEGGSGGPKTQYF TGCGCCAGCAGCTTGGAAGGGGGTAGCGGGGGCCCAAAGACCCAGTACTTC TRBD2 TRBJ2-5 NA TRBV5-1
CASSPDRTAEQYF TGTGCCAGCTCACCGGACCGGACGGCGGAGCAGTACTTC NA TRBJ2-7 many TRBV18
CASSPRNRLAGGNEQFF TGTGCCAGCAGCCCCCGAAACCGACTAGCGGGGGGTAATGAGCAGTTCTTC TRBD2 TRBJ2-1 NA TRBV7-9
CSASDTGAPIPNEQFF TGCAGTGCTAGTGATACGGGCGCGCCTATCCCCAATGAGCAGTTCTTC NA TRBJ2-1 NA TRBV20-1
CASSPPGRTNQPQHF TGTGCCAGCTCACCGCCGGGCCGGACGAATCAGCCCCAGCATTTT NA TRBJ1-5 NA TRBV18
CASRPNSNTGELFF TGCGCCAGTAGGCCCAACTCGAACACCGGGGAGCTGTTTTTT NA TRBJ2-2 few TRBV5-1
CASSEMGDREETQYF TGTGCCAGCAGTGAAATGGGGGACAGGGAAGAGACCCAGTACTTC TRBD1 TRBJ2-5 NA TRBV6-1
CSVANRGNTIYF TGCAGCGTTGCCAACAGGGGAAACACCATATATTTT NA TRBJ1-3 few TRBV29-1
CSALPNRGQADTQYF TGCAGCGCACTCCCCAATAGGGGCCAGGCAGATACGCAGTATTTT NA TRBJ2-3 NA TRBV29-1
CASSPGRARTLHF TGTGCCAGCAGCCCCGGTAGGGCAAGAACCCTCCACTTT NA TRBJ1-6 few TRBV6-2/TRBV6-3
CASSQGPGRGDTEAFF TGCGCCAGCAGCCAAGGGCCCGGCCGTGGGGACACTGAAGCTTTCTTT NA TRBJ1-1 NA TRBV4-3
CASRQGAGGELFF TGTGCCAGCAGACAGGGGGCTGGCGGGGAGCTGTTTTTT TRBD1 TRBJ2-2 few TRBV12-3/TRBV12-4
CASRLRGTNSPLHF TGTGCCAGCCGACTCAGGGGAACAAATTCACCCCTCCACTTT NA TRBJ1-6 NA TRBV5-6
CASRAAIDSRYNEQFF TGTGCCAGCAGAGCCGCAATCGACAGCCGATACAATGAGCAGTTCTTC NA TRBJ2-1 NA TRBV6-2/TRBV6-3
CASTPGGAFPQPQHF TGTGCCAGTACCCCGGGGGGTGCCTTCCCCCAGCCCCAGCATTTT NA TRBJ1-5 few TRBV19
CSANRDMNTEAFF TGCAGTGCTAACAGGGACATGAACACTGAAGCTTTCTTT NA TRBJ1-1 few TRBV20-1
CGFTSGGGTDTQYF TGCGGCTTCACTAGCGGGGGGGGAACAGATACGCAGTATTTT TRBD2 TRBJ2-3 NA TRBV20-1
CASSLAGAPPGTQYF TGTGCCAGCAGCTTAGCCGGGGCCCCTCCGGGGACCCAGTACTTC NA TRBJ2-5 few TRBV7-9
CASSHRGQTNSPLHF TGCGCCAGCAGCCACCGGGGACAGACAAATTCACCCCTCCACTTT TRBD1 TRBJ1-6 NA TRBV4-3
CASSTLRTSDIQYF TGTGCCAGCTCCACCCTCCGGACTAGTGACATTCAGTACTTC TRBD2 TRBJ2-4 few TRBV28
CASSYAGTGDGAFF TGTGCCAGCAGTTATGCCGGGACAGGGGATGGAGCTTTCTTT TRBD1 TRBJ1-1 few TRBV6-5
CASSQGTHNEQFF TGCGCCAGCAGCCAAGGTACACACAATGAGCAGTTCTTC NA TRBJ2-1 many TRBV4-1
CASSLYDTLNTEAFF TGTGCCAGCAGTTTATACGACACACTTAACACTGAAGCTTTCTTT NA TRBJ1-1 NA TRBV27
CSARTNTGGPYEQYF TGCAGTGCTAGGACAAATACCGGGGGACCCTACGAGCAGTACTTC NA TRBJ2-7 NA TRBV20-1
CASSWGAGGNEQFF TGTGCCAGCAGCTGGGGGGCAGGGGGAAATGAGCAGTTCTTC NA TRBJ2-1 NA TRBV7-8
CASSSVEETQYF TGTGCCAGCAGTAGCGTAGAAGAGACCCAGTACTTC NA TRBJ2-5 few TRBV12-3/TRBV12-4
CASSEMSGPGNTIYF TGTGCCAGCAGTGAAATGTCAGGACCTGGAAACACCATATATTTT NA TRBJ1-3 NA TRBV2
CASSESRGPNEQFF TGTGCCAGCAGTGAATCCCGGGGCCCTAATGAGCAGTTCTTC NA TRBJ2-1 NA TRBV2
CAWGGGPTDTQYF TGTGCCTGGGGCGGGGGGCCCACAGATACGCAGTATTTT TRBD2 TRBJ2-3 NA TRBV30